Shown below are 10 T cell receptor beta chains from a single sample sequenced in a study of CD8 T cells in ankylosing spondylitis. TCRdb recomputed calls from the 5' RACE reads with MiXCR, one row per CDR3 protein. Found here are 300,000 to 350,000 distinct CDR3 sequences, roughly 11% of them singletons; the top ten hold roughly 9%. The sequencing input was blood, either unsorted or a sorted T cell fraction (not recorded which). The receptors were sampled from a female donor with ankylosing spondylitis or in good health (not recorded which).

The J gene is TRBJ2-1, the V gene TRBV5-1; D gene unclear. Deletions cut 4 bases from V and 2 bases from J, with 13 bases between. CDR1 is SGHRS, CDR2 YFSETQ, per germline. The CDR3 runs 15 residues. For the CDR3, the DNA is TGCGCCAGCAGCCCGGGTCCCTTAGCCTACAATGAGCAGTTCTTC. Translation gives CASSPGPLAYNEQFF.

There are many counts of this clonotype. The rearrangement uses TRBV27 and TRBJ1-5, with D possibly being TRBD1 (6 bases). Germline lookup yields CDR1 MNHEY and CDR2 SMNVEV (reference sequence). V dropped 2 bases and J dropped 0 bases, with 8 bases sitting between them. CDR3 length: 15 residues. CDR3 nucleotides: TGTGCCAGCAGTTTAGGACAGACTAGCAATCAGCCCCAGCATTTT. Translated, it gives CASSLGQTSNQPQHF.

This chain uses TRBV6-1 with TRBJ1-1, with D uncertain. The V and J ends lost 11 bases and 1 base respectively, with 23 bases between them. This CDR3 is built from 16 residues. From germline, CDR1 is MNHNS and CDR2 SASEGT. The CDR3 loop is CAAVEEGGSWNTEAFF. In DNA, the CDR3 is TGTGCCGCCGTCGAGGAGGGAGGTTCATGGAACACTGAAGCTTTCTTT.

This clonotype was observed many times. The chain links TRBV5-1 to TRBJ1-1, with a possible D match to TRBD1 (5 bases). There are 13 residues in the CDR3. CDR1 is SGHRS and CDR2 is YFSETQ in the germline V gene. Trimming took off 7 bases at V and 5 bases at J, with 15 bases between the two ends. CDR3 protein: CASALSGATEAFF. The DNA of the CDR3 is TGCGCCAGCGCGTTGAGTGGGGCGACTGAAGCTTTCTTT.

In this sample, this clonotype turned up many times. The chain joins TRBV20-1 to TRBJ2-1; D is unresolved. With 3 bases removed from V and 9 bases from J, the gap between germline ends came to 12 bases. The CDR3 contains 12 residues. Germline V gene sequence: CDR1 DFQATT, CDR2 SNEGSKA (reference sequence). CDR3 sequence reads: CSARETSVEQFF. Here the CDR3 DNA reads TGCAGTGCTAGGGAGACGTCGGTTGAGCAGTTCTTC.

This clonotype was counted only a few times. The V call is TRBV7-2, the J call TRBJ2-5, with D maybe TRBD2 (5 bases). CDR3 length: 14 residues. V was shortened by 6 bases and J by 2 bases, with 13 bases between the two germline ends. The germline V gene encodes CDR1 SGHTA and CDR2 FQGNSA. CDR3 bases: TGTGCCAGCAGATTTGGACTTCCACAAGAGACCCAGTACTTC. Protein sequence: CASRFGLPQETQYF.

The J gene is TRBJ2-2, the V gene TRBV27; 11 bases agree with TRBD1. The CDR3 is made up of 15 amino acids. Trimming removed 8 bases from V and 9 bases from J; junction bases left unmatched: 11. Germline lookup yields CDR1 MNHEY and CDR2 SMNVEV (reference sequence). The CDR3 region has the DNA TGTGCCAGCTCCTCTGGGGACAGGGGGTTCCGGGAGCTGTTTTTT. It specifies CASSSGDRGFRELFF.

A few counts support this clonotype. V is TRBV7-8 and J is TRBJ1-1, with 9 positions matching TRBD1. This CDR3 is 16 amino acids long. V shed 5 bases, J shed 6 bases, and the junction held 13 bases outside the gene matches. CDR1 SGHVS and CDR2 FQNEAQ come from the germline V gene. CDR3: CASSLGTGRNGAEAFF. The CDR3 DNA follows: TGTGCCAGCAGCCTGGGGACAGGGAGGAATGGGGCTGAAGCTTTCTTT.

This clonotype has more than one count but fewer than ten. V and J are TRBV7-9 and TRBJ2-5; D tentatively reads TRBD1 or TRBD2 (5 bases each). V dropped 4 bases and J dropped 5 bases, with 11 bases sitting between them. CDR1 and CDR2 from the germline V gene are SEHNR and FQNEAQ (reference sequence). The CDR3 totals 13 residues. Written as DNA, the CDR3 is TGTGCCAGCAGCTGGGGACCAATGGAGACCCAGTACTTC. It codes for CASSWGPMETQYF.

This clonotype was seen many times. The chain couples TRBV20-1 to TRBJ1-5; 7 bases align to TRBD1. This CDR3 has 13 amino acids. The germline V gene encodes CDR1 DFQATT and CDR2 SNEGSKA (reference sequence). After removal of 5 bases from V and 6 bases from J, the junction contained 7 bases not matched to a gene. The CDR3 DNA reads TGCAGTGCTGCGCAGGGGGTGGGTCAGCCCCAGCATTTT. Amino acids: CSAAQGVGQPQHF.